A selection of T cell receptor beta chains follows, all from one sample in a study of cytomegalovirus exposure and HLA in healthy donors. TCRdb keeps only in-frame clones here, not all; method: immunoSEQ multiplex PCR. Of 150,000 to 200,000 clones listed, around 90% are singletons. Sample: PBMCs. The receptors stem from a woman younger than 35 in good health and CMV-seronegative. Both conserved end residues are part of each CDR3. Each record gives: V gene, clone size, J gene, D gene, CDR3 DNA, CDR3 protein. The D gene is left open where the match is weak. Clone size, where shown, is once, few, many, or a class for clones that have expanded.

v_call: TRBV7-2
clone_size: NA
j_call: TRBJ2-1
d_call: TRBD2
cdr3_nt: TGTGCCAGCAGCTTAGCTCGGGAGGCCTCCTACAATGAGCAGTTCTTC
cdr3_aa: CASSLAREASYNEQFF

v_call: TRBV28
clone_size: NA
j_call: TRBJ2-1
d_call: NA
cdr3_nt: TGTGCCAGCAGTATTCAGGGGGGAAATGAGCAGTTCTTC
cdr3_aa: CASSIQGGNEQFF

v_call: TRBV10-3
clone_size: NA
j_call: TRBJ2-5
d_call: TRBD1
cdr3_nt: TGTGCCATCAGGGGACAGCCTGAGAAGACCCAGTACTTC
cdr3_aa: CAIRGQPEKTQYF

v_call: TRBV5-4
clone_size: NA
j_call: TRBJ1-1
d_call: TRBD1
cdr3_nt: TGTGCCAGCAGCGGACAGGTCACTGAAGCTTTCTTT
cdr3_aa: CASSGQVTEAFF

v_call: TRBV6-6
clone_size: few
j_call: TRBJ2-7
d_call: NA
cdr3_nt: TGTGCCAGCAGTTACCTCCCCCGACTCGACTACGAGCAGTACTTC
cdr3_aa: CASSYLPRLDYEQYF

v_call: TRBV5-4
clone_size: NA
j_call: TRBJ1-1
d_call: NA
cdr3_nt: TGTGCCAGCAGCTTGGCCGGAGCAAGAACTGAAGCTTTCTTT
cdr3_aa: CASSLAGARTEAFF

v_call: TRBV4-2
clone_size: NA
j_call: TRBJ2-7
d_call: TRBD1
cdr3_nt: TGTGCCAGCAGCCCCCAGGGACAGACCATCTACGAGCAGTACTTC
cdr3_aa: CASSPQGQTIYEQYF

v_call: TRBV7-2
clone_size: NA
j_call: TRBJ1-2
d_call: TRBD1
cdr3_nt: TGTGCCAGCAGCGCCCGGAGGGGACAGGGGGGTGGCTACACCTTC
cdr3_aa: CASSARRGQGGGYTF

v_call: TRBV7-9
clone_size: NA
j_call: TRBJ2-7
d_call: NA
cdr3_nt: TGTGCCAGCAGCTCCCAGGGAGAGCAGTACTTC
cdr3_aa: CASSSQGEQYF

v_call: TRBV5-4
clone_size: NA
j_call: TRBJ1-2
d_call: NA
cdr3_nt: TGTGCCAGCAGCTTGCGTAGAAACTATGGCTACACCTTC
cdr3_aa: CASSLRRNYGYTF

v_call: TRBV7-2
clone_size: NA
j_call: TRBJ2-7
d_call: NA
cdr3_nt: TGTGCCAGCAGCTTAGCCCCCAGGGGATACGAGCAGTACTTC
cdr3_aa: CASSLAPRGYEQYF

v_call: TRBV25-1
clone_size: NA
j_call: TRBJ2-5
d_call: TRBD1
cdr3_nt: TGTGCCAGCAGTGAACTGACAGGGACCTACCAAGAGACCCAGTACTTC
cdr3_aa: CASSELTGTYQETQYF

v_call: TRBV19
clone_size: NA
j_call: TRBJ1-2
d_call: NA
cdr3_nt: TGTGCCAGTAGTATGGCGGTTACTAACTATGGCTACACCTTC
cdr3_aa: CASSMAVTNYGYTF

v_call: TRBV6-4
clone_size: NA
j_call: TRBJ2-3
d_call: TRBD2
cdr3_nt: TGTGCCAGCAGTGACTTGAAGGCGGGGGGGCCAGATACGCAGTATTTT
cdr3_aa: CASSDLKAGGPDTQYF

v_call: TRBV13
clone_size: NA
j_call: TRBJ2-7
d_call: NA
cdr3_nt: TGTGCCAGCAGCTTGGCGGATTACGAGCAGTACTTC
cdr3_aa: CASSLADYEQYF

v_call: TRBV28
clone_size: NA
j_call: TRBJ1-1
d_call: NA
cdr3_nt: TGTGCCAGCAGTCGCCTTTGGAGGGATCGGGAGACTGAAGCTTTCTTT
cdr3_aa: CASSRLWRDRETEAFF